This entry lists 14 T cell receptor beta chains sequenced from one sample in a study of cytomegalovirus exposure and HLA in healthy donors. Amplification used 60 Vbeta primers and 13 Jbeta primers. Clones were sequenced by immunoSEQ multiplex PCR, and TCRdb holds only the in-frame ones, with some missing. Here the sample spans some 130,000 clones, around 77% being singletons. Sequences were obtained from PBMCs. These receptors were collected from a woman aged 60 to 75 in good health and CMV-seronegative.

V and J are TRBV7-9 and TRBJ2-3, with TRBD1 matching 10 bases. Looked up from germline, CDR1 is SEHNR and CDR2 is FQNEAQ (reference sequence). CDR3 length equals 16 residues. With 5 bases clipped from V and 2 bases from J, the junction kept 7 bases outside the gene matches. The CDR3 nucleotides read TGTGCCAGCAGCCCAGGGACAGGGGCCTCCACAGATACGCAGTATTTT. Protein product: CASSPGTGASTDTQYF. Looking up the rest from reference TRBV7-9 and TRBJ2-3 gives the full variable domain: DTGVSQNPRHKITKRGQNVTFRCDPISEHNRLYWYRQTLGQGPEFLTYFQNEAQLEKSRLLSDRFSAERPKGSFSTLEIQRTEQGDSAMYLCASSPGTGASTDTQYFGPGTRLTVL.

The chain couples TRBV11-3 to TRBJ2-4; 8 bases line up with TRBD1. The CDR3 extends over 16 amino acids. Germline V gives CDR1 SGHNT, CDR2 YENEEA. Losses at the gene ends were 5 bases for V and 0 bases for J; bases not matched to a gene: 6. The CDR3 reads CASSPGTGLAKNIQYF. The CDR3 DNA sequence: TGTGCCAGCAGCCCAGGGACAGGCTTAGCCAAAAACATTCAGTACTTC.

The chain carries TRBV4-2 and TRBJ2-7, with a possible D match to TRBD1 (6 bases). The CDR3 sequence is 15 residues long. Trimming pared 3 bases from V and 2 bases from J, leaving 14 bases between. Looked up from germline, CDR1 is LGHNA and CDR2 is YNFKEQ. The CDR3 reads CASSQNPGHPYEQYF. CDR3 in DNA: TGTGCCAGCAGCCAGAATCCGGGACATCCCTACGAGCAGTACTTC.

The V and J genes are TRBV11-2 and TRBJ2-7; 9 nucleotides match TRBD2. CDR1 and CDR2 from the germline V gene are SGHAT and FQNNGV. Trimming cost V 7 bases and J 5 bases; bases outside gene matches: 15. The CDR3 has 16 amino acids. The CDR3 DNA sequence: TGTGCCAGCATCCCGACCCAAGGACTAGCGTTTAACGAGCAGTACTTC. Translated, it gives CASIPTQGLAFNEQYF. Full variable domain (outside the CDR3, taken from reference TRBV11-2 and TRBJ2-7): EAGVAQSPRYKIIEKRQSVAFWCNPISGHATLYWYQQILGQGPKLLIQFQNNGVVDDSQLPKDRFSAERLKGVDSTLKIQPAKLEDSAVYLCASIPTQGLAFNEQYFGPGTRLTVT.

V usage is TRBV14 and J usage is TRBJ1-4; maybe TRBD1 (6 bases). Looked up from germline, CDR1 is SGHDN and CDR2 is FVKESK. V dropped 4 bases and J dropped 8 bases, with 17 bases sitting between them. CDR3 length: 15 amino acids. The CDR3 coding sequence is TGTGCCAGCAGCCCTAAGCGAACAGGGAAAGAAAAACTGTTTTTT. Translating gives CASSPKRTGKEKLFF.

The rearrangement links TRBV5-1 to TRBJ2-2, with D possibly matching TRBD1 (5 bases). The CDR3 totals 14 residues. Germline loops: CDR1 SGHRS, CDR2 YFSETQ. The V gene lost 4 bases and the J gene lost 1 base, with 8 bases spanning the gap. The CDR3 spells CASSPGQNTGELFF. As DNA, the CDR3 is TGCGCCAGCAGCCCCGGACAGAACACCGGGGAGCTGTTTTTT.

The V and J genes are TRBV6-5 and TRBJ1-2; no definite D call. Germline CDR1 and CDR2: MNHEY and SVGAGI. Trimming left V 9 bases short and J 8 bases short, with 10 bases between. The CDR3 is made up of 10 amino acids. The CDR3 coding sequence is TGTGCCAGGGCCGTCAGGGGCTACACCTTC. Protein: CARAVRGYTF.

The chain couples TRBV7-2 to TRBJ1-2; no definite D call. The length of the CDR3 is 15 residues. Germline CDR1 SGHTA, CDR2 FQGNSA. V dropped 4 bases and J dropped 4 bases, with 16 bases sitting between them. The DNA of the CDR3 is TGTGCCAGCAGCTCCCTGAGGGAGGGAATCTATGGCTACACCTTC. Its translation: CASSSLREGIYGYTF.

V gene TRBV5-5 combines with J gene TRBJ1-1; unclear D gene. The germline gives CDR1 SGHKS, CDR2 YYEKEE (reference sequence). Trimming removed 0 bases at V and 2 bases at J, with 11 bases between. The CDR3 loop spans 15 amino acids. The CDR3 is CASSLGRAVNTEAFF. The CDR3 DNA sequence: TGTGCCAGCAGCTTGGGGAGGGCGGTTAACACTGAAGCTTTCTTT.

This clone was detected a few times. The chain joins TRBV6-6 to TRBJ1-2, with a tentative D call TRBD1 (6 bases). CDR1 and CDR2 from the germline V gene are MNHNY and SVGAGI (reference sequence). V dropped 8 bases and J dropped 7 bases, with 17 bases sitting between them. There are 13 residues in the CDR3. CDR3 nucleotide sequence: TGTGCCAGCTATAGGGGGTACGTGGGTGGCTACACCTTC. It is translated as CASYRGYVGGYTF.

The rearrangement links TRBV7-9 to TRBJ2-3; 8 bases match TRBD1. The CDR3 totals 16 residues. Germline V gene lookup returns CDR1 SEHNR and CDR2 FQNEAQ (reference sequence). J gave up 11 bases and V 1 base, and 14 bases lay outside the gene matches. DNA for the CDR3: TGTGCCAGCAGCTTAGGAAGATCAGGGGGCCAAGGGAAGCAGTATTTT. Translation gives CASSLGRSGGQGKQYF. Filled out from reference TRBV7-9 and TRBJ2-3, the complete variable domain reads DTGVSQNPRHKITKRGQNVTFRCDPISEHNRLYWYRQTLGQGPEFLTYFQNEAQLEKSRLLSDRFSAERPKGSFSTLEIQRTEQGDSAMYLCASSLGRSGGQGKQYFGPGTRLTVL.

The chain joins TRBV30 to TRBJ1-3, with D uncertain. The CDR3 has 15 amino acids. V was cut by 1 base and J by 5 bases, with 15 bases left in between. Germline CDR1 reads GTSNPN; CDR2 reads SVGIG (reference sequence). CDR3 residues: CAWSGGSGPRNTIYF. CDR3 nucleotides: TGTGCCTGGAGTGGCGGGTCCGGGCCTCGAAACACCATATATTTT. The full variable domain, with the rest looked up from reference TRBV30 and TRBJ1-3, is SQTIHQWPATLVQPVGSPLSLECTVEGTSNPNLYWYRQAAGRGLQLLFYSVGIGQISSEVPQNLSASRPQDRQFILSSKKLLLSDSGFYLCAWSGGSGPRNTIYFGEGSWLTVV.

V usage is TRBV4-1 and J usage is TRBJ2-1; 12 bases fit TRBD2. The CDR3 spans 19 residues. Germline CDR1 MGHRA, CDR2 YSYEKL. J lost 2 bases, V lost 5 bases, and 13 bases had no gene match. CDR3 sequence reads: CASSVKPLAGGSPYNEQFF. CDR3 DNA: TGCGCCAGCAGCGTTAAGCCTCTAGCGGGGGGGAGTCCCTACAATGAGCAGTTCTTC.

The rearrangement uses TRBV30 and TRBJ2-7, with TRBD2 as a possible D gene (6 bases). The CDR3 is 14 amino acids. CDR1 GTSNPN and CDR2 SVGIG come from the germline V gene (reference sequence). Trimming cost V 0 bases and J 3 bases, with 12 bases left between them. Here the CDR3 reads CAWSVGGHYYEQYF. Written as DNA, the CDR3 is TGTGCCTGGAGTGTGGGAGGACACTACTACGAGCAGTACTTC.